A selection of T cell receptor beta chains follows, all from one sample in a study of blood T cell repertoires in COVID-19. This table comes from immunoSEQ multiplex PCR, and its TCRdb copy is limited to in-frame clones, with some not included. The sample has tens of thousands of clones, over 80% seen once. Sequencing was performed on peripheral blood. The receptors were gathered from a man aged 55 to 70 with acute or convalescent COVID-19. Each CDR3 is given with its conserved first and last residue. D genes are given only for firm matches. Expanded clones are given a class, and other clones once, few, many or no size at all.

CDR3 protein	CDR3 DNA	clone size	V gene	J gene	D gene
CAISAGTGGWYGGANVLTF	TGTGCCATCAGTGCCGGGACAGGGGGGTGGTATGGTGGGGCCAACGTCCTGACTTTC	NA	TRBV10-3	TRBJ2-6	TRBD1
CASSMVAGDYNEQFF	TGTGCCAGTAGTATGGTAGCGGGAGACTACAATGAGCAGTTCTTC	once	TRBV19	TRBJ2-1	TRBD2
CASSPRAGFNGYTF	TGTGCCAGCAGCCCCAGGGCGGGATTTAATGGCTACACCTTC	NA	TRBV7-2	TRBJ1-2	NA
CASSYGPTEAFF	TGTGCCAGCAGTTACGGCCCGACTGAAGCTTTCTTT	NA	TRBV6-5	TRBJ1-1	NA
CASAPLGGSASNTGELFF	TGTGCCAGCGCCCCCCTTGGGGGGAGCGCCTCGAACACCGGGGAGCTGTTTTTT	few	TRBV5-6	TRBJ2-2	NA
CASSLARVQETQYF	TGTGCCAGCAGCTTAGCACGGGTCCAAGAGACCCAGTACTTC	NA	TRBV7-2	TRBJ2-5	NA
CASSLDRPYNSPLHF	TGCGCCAGCAGCTTGGACAGGCCATATAATTCACCCCTCCACTTT	once	TRBV5-1	TRBJ1-6	NA
CTSSQLLGSGSMSDNEQFF	TGCACCAGCAGCCAGCTATTGGGTAGCGGGAGCATGTCTGACAATGAGCAGTTCTTC	NA	TRBV1	TRBJ2-1	NA
CASSSEITGAKNIQYF	TGTGCCAGCAGCTCTGAGATTACCGGGGCCAAAAACATTCAGTACTTC	NA	TRBV11-1	TRBJ2-4	NA
CASSLGAVSNYGYTF	TGTGCCAGCAGCTTGGGGGCCGTTTCTAACTATGGCTACACCTTC	few	TRBV7-2	TRBJ1-2	NA
CASSQGRDRINEKLFF	TGTGCCAGCAGCCAAGGCCGAGACAGAATTAATGAAAAACTGTTTTTT	NA	TRBV4-2	TRBJ1-4	NA